What follows is one T cell receptor (beta chain) and its context. Its antigen remains unidentified. This CDR3 spans 14 amino acids. The V gene lost 2 bases and the J gene lost 7 bases, with 12 bases spanning the gap. Germline CDR1 SGHTA, CDR2 FQGNSA. The data belong to a study of vaccination effects on CD4 cells after COVID-19. Measured with immunoSEQ multiplex PCR; TCRdb has only the in-frame clones, and not every one. The sample contains 50,000 to 70,000 clones, 70% to 80% of which appear only once. Whole-study findings and limits: The study got few convalescent patients and did not collect any early post-infection timepoints.

Upon completion of roughly ten days in culture, CD4+ T cells were isolated. The participants, recipients of two vaccine doses, got either BNT162b2 or mRNA-1273. Nucleocapsid antibody tests were negative, and the vaccine recipients had no prior SARS-CoV-2 infection. The chain is built from TRBV7-2 and TRBJ1-5, with D perhaps TRBD1 (6 bases). This specimen consisted of CD4+ T cells from PBMCs cultured without peptide, obtained after COVID-19 vaccination. This receptor was identified in a human donor who received a COVID-19 vaccine. The CDR3: CASSLTGPRQPQHF. The CDR3 DNA reads TGTGCCAGCAGCTTAACAGGGCCGCGGCAGCCCCAGCATTTT.